Below, 8 T cell receptor beta chains from the same sample are listed, as sequenced in a study of T cell repertoires and leukemia-associated antigens. No antigens are known for them. TCRdb reanalysed the 5' RACE reads using MiXCR and keeps one entry per CDR3 protein. The data contain some 14,000 distinct CDR3 sequences, 39% of them singletons. Sequencing was done on a sample of CD3+ T cells sorted from blood and cultured. These receptors were collected from a female donor in good health.

By share, this clonotype counts as medium-sized (0.01 to 0.1%). The V gene is TRBV4-3, the J gene TRBJ2-5; TRBD2 aligns across 10 bases. The J segment lost 5 bases and the V segment lost 2 bases, leaving 8 bases of the junction unmatched. Germline values: CDR1 LGHNA, CDR2 YSLEER. This CDR3 is 16 amino acids long. The CDR3 here is CASSQNLAGVQETQYF. The CDR3 region has the DNA TGCGCCAGCAGCCAAAACCTAGCGGGAGTTCAGGAGACCCAGTACTTC.

This clonotype was observed many times. The chain is built from TRBV4-1 and TRBJ2-3, with TRBD2 matching 8 bases. Germline V lookup: CDR1 MGHRA, CDR2 YSYEKL. The V and J ends lost 0 bases and 2 bases, in that order; junction bases with no gene match: 4. CDR3 length equals 16 residues. The CDR3 is CASSQEASGSTDTQYF. CDR3 nucleotide sequence: TGCGCCAGCAGCCAAGAGGCTAGCGGGTCCACAGATACGCAGTATTTT.

This chain joins TRBV20-1 and TRBJ2-5; D possibly corresponds to TRBD2 (6 bases). CDR1 is DFQATT, CDR2 SNEGSKA, per germline (reference sequence). The CDR3 spans 16 residues. Trimming pared 6 bases from V and 5 bases from J, leaving 25 bases between. The DNA for the CDR3 is TGCAGTGCCATCCAACCTAGTGGGGTTGGAGGGGAGACCCAGTACTTC. Translation: CSAIQPSGVGGETQYF.

By share of the sample, this clonotype is medium-sized. The CDR3 is CASSGQRSSYNEQFF. The CDR3 nucleotides read TGCGCCAGCAGCGGCCAGCGGAGCTCCTACAATGAGCAGTTCTTC. The chain couples TRBV4-1 to TRBJ2-1, with D perhaps TRBD2 (5 bases). The germline V gene has CDR1 MGHRA and CDR2 YSYEKL. CDR3 length: 15 residues. V shed 5 bases and J shed 0 bases, with 11 bases lying between them.

The chain carries TRBV12-3 or TRBV12-4 and TRBJ2-1; 11 bases align to TRBD2. The CDR3 contains 15 residues. Germline trimming cut 5 bases from V and 4 bases from J; bases unmatched to any gene: 4. The CDR3 nucleotides are TGTGCCAGCAGTCCCAGGACTAGCGGGTACAATGAGCAGTTCTTC. Translated: CASSPRTSGYNEQFF.

The chain is built from TRBV7-9 and TRBJ2-5; unclear D gene. The length of the CDR3 is 15 residues. The V end was cut by 4 bases, the J end by 9 bases, with 21 bases between. CDR1 and CDR2 (germline): SEHNR, FQNEAQ (reference sequence). In DNA form, the CDR3 reads TGTGCCAGCAGCTCGATAGGCCATGCCCCCTACGCCCAGTACTTC. Protein: CASSSIGHAPYAQYF.

V usage is TRBV20-1 and J usage is TRBJ1-2, with 8 positions matching TRBD1. Losses at the gene ends were 1 base for V and 7 bases for J; bases not matched to a gene: 20. This CDR3 has 18 amino acids. The V gene's germline CDR1 is DFQATT and CDR2 SNEGSKA (reference sequence). In DNA, the CDR3 is TGCAGTGCTAGAGTAAGGCAGGGGGCGCGGGCCCCCCCCTCTGGCTACACCTTC. Its translation is CSARVRQGARAPPSGYTF.

This clonotype was seen a single time. This sequence joins TRBV20-1 and TRBJ2-1; 8 nucleotides align to TRBD2. J was trimmed by 7 bases and V by 6 bases; bases with no gene match: 14. The germline V gene has CDR1 DFQATT and CDR2 SNEGSKA (reference sequence). CDR3 length: 15 residues. In nucleotides, the CDR3 is TGCAGTGCCCTGTCCATTAGCGGGATGAGTAATGAGCAGTTCTTC. The encoded protein is CSALSISGMSNEQFF.